The source of this T cell receptor beta chain is a study of naive and memory T cell subsets. Germline loops: CDR1 GTSNPN, CDR2 SVGIG (reference sequence). CDR3 size: 13 residues. The V and J ends lost 5 bases and 8 bases, in that order; junction bases with no gene match: 6. Adult healthy volunteers gave 2.5 ml peripheral blood for whole-blood RNA. Unsorted total RNA, about 1 to 1000 ng, was DNase treated before reverse transcription. Concerning this clonotype: The antigen is undetermined.

Study findings and constraints: Potentially, T cell activation and differentiation skew this RNA-based measurement.

Reverse transcription of blood and skin TCR RNA was primed at alpha and beta constant regions. The SP2 primer and nested alpha and beta constant region primers amplified ligated cDNA in four rounds. TCRdb independently ran MiXCR on the 5' RACE reads; one entry per CDR3 protein. The data hold about 25,000 distinct CDR3 sequences, with approximately 22% observed a single time. The source of this sequence is a female donor in good health. The gene calls are TRBV30 and TRBJ1-6, with 7 nucleotides matching TRBD1. The CDR3 spells CAWGQAMDSPLHF. CDR3 DNA: TGTGCCTGGGGACAGGCGATGGATTCACCCCTCCACTTT.